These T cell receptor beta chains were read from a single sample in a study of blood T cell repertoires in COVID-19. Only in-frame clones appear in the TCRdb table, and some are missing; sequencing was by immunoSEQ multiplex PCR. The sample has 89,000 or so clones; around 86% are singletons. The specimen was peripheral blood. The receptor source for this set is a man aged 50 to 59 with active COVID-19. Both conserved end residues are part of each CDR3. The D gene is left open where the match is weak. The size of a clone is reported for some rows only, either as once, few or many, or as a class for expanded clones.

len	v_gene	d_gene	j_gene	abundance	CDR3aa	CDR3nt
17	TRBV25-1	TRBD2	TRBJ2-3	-	CASSPSAGRGGSDTQYF	TGTGCCAGCAGTCCCTCAGCGGGCCGGGGGGGATCAGATACGCAGTATTTT
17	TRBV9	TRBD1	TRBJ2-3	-	CASSVGGGQFNLDTQYF	TGTGCCAGCAGCGTAGGAGGGGGACAGTTTAATCTAGATACGCAGTATTTT
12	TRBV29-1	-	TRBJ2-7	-	CSVVLGHHEQYF	TGCAGCGTTGTTCTCGGACATCACGAGCAGTACTTC
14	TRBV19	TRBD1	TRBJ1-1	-	CASTQGEGGTEAFF	TGTGCCAGTACCCAGGGGGAAGGGGGAACTGAAGCTTTCTTT
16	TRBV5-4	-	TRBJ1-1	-	CASSSPLEPKVTEAFF	TGTGCCAGCAGCTCCCCCCTGGAGCCAAAGGTCACTGAAGCTTTCTTT
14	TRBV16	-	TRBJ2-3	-	CASSLTSSADTQYF	TGTGCCAGCAGCCTCACGAGTTCCGCAGATACGCAGTATTTT
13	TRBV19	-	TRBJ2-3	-	CASSTGGTDTQYF	TGTGCCAGTAGTACAGGGGGCACAGATACGCAGTATTTT
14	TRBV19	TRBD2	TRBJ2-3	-	CASRGTSGTDTQYF	TGTGCCAGTAGAGGGACTAGCGGAACAGATACGCAGTATTTT
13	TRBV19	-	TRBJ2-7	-	CASTPDGKDEQYF	TGTGCCAGTACCCCGGACGGGAAGGACGAGCAGTACTTC
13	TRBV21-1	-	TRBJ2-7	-	CASWGRQGRLQYF	TGTGCCAGCTGGGGCCGACAGGGGAGATTGCAGTACTTC
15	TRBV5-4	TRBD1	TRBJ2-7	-	CASSSTGTEAYEQYF	TGTGCCAGCAGCAGCACCGGGACAGAGGCATACGAGCAGTACTTC
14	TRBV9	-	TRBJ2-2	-	CASSVDVEAGELFF	TGTGCCAGCAGCGTAGACGTCGAGGCCGGGGAGCTGTTTTTT
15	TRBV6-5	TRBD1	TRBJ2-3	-	CASSHGTASTDTQYF	TGTGCCAGCAGTCACGGGACAGCCAGCACAGATACGCAGTATTTT
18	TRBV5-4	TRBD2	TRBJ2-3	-	CASSLGTSGFSYTDTQYF	TGTGCCAGCAGCTTAGGGACTAGCGGATTCTCCTACACAGATACGCAGTATTTT
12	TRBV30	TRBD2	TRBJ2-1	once	CAWSEGLAPGFF	TGTGCCTGGAGCGAAGGACTAGCGCCAGGGTTCTTC
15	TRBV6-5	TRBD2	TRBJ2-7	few	CASTPSGSGLYEQYF	TGTGCCAGCACCCCAAGCGGGAGCGGATTATACGAGCAGTACTTC
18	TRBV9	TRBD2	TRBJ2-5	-	CASSPGTSGGAMLETQYF	TGTGCCAGCAGCCCCGGGACTAGCGGGGGGGCGATGCTTGAGACCCAGTACTTC
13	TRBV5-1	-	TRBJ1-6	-	CASSLEAGAPLHF	TGCGCCAGCAGCTTGGAGGCCGGGGCACCCCTCCACTTT
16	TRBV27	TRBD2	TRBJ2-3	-	CASSLFGGGSTDTQYF	TGTGCCAGCAGTTTATTCGGGGGGGGCAGCACAGATACGCAGTATTTT
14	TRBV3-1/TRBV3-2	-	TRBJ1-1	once	CASSPWTTNTEAFF	TGTGCCAGCAGTCCTTGGACAACCAACACTGAAGCTTTCTTT
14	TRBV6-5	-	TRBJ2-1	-	CATGVLSSYNEQFF	TGTGCCACCGGGGTCCTCAGCTCCTACAATGAGCAGTTCTTC
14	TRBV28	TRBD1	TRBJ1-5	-	CASSKGGANQPQHF	TGTGCCAGCAGTAAAGGGGGCGCCAATCAGCCCCAGCATTTT
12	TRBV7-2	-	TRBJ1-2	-	CASLGVNYGYTF	TGTGCCAGCCTAGGGGTAAACTATGGCTACACCTTC
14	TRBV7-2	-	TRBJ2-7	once	CASSQTGAVGEQYF	TGTGCCAGCAGCCAGACAGGTGCGGTGGGCGAGCAGTACTTC
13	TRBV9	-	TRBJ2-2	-	CASSVRQHGGLFF	TGTGCCAGCAGCGTAAGACAGCACGGGGGGCTGTTTTTT
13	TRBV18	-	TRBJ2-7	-	CASSPRATHEQYF	TGTGCCAGCTCACCGCGAGCGACCCACGAGCAGTACTTC
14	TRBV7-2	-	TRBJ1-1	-	CASSLVSEGTEAFF	TGTGCCAGCAGCTTAGTAAGCGAAGGTACTGAAGCTTTCTTT
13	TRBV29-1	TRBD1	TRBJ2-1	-	CSVRTGGFNEQFF	TGCAGCGTTAGAACAGGGGGTTTCAATGAGCAGTTCTTC
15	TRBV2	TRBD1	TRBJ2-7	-	CASSIGQGGDYEQYF	TGTGCCAGCAGTATAGGACAGGGTGGCGACTACGAGCAGTACTTC
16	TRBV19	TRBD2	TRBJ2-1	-	CASSPVLAGVGSEQFF	TGTGCCAGTAGTCCAGTACTAGCGGGAGTAGGTTCTGAGCAGTTCTTC
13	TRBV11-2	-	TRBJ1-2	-	CASSLGAGSGYTF	TGTGCCAGCAGCTTAGGGGCAGGGTCAGGCTACACCTTC